This T cell receptor beta chain was identified in a study of T-cell reconstitution after alpha-beta-depleted transplantation in children. Germline loops: CDR1 KGHSH, CDR2 LQKENI. This CDR3 has 15 residues. Trimming pared 4 bases from V and 1 base from J, leaving 13 bases between. During its preparation, the TCRbeta library received unique molecular identifiers. One entry per CDR3 protein, called by TCRdb with MiXCR from the PCR reads. Among just over 950,000 distinct CDR3 sequences listed, roughly 29% were seen once. The material sequenced was PBMCs, mostly from graft donor cells, taken 360 days after TCRalphabeta/CD19-depleted stem cell transplant. The chain couples TRBV18 to TRBJ1-1, with D unresolved. The clonotype originates from a boy under three years old who had a stem cell transplant for SCID, so the T cells may come from the graft donor. The chain's CDR3 is CASSRLTWGNTEAFF. The DNA for the CDR3 is TGTGCCAGCTCACGCCTAACTTGGGGGAACACTGAAGCTTTCTTT.